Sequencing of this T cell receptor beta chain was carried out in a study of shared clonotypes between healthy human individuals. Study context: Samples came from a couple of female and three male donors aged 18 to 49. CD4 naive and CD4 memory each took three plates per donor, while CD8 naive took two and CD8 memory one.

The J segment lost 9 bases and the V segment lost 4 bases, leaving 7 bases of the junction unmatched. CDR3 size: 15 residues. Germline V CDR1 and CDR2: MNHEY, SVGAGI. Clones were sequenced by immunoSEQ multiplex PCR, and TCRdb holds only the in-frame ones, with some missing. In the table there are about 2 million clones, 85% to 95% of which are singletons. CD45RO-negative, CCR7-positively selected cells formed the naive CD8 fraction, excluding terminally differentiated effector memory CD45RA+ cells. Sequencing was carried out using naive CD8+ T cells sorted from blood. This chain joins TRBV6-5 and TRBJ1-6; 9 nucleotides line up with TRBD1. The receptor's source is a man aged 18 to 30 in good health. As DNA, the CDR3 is TGTGCCAGCAGTTCCCGGGACAGGGATGGTTCACCCCTCCACTTT. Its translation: CASSSRDRDGSPLHF.